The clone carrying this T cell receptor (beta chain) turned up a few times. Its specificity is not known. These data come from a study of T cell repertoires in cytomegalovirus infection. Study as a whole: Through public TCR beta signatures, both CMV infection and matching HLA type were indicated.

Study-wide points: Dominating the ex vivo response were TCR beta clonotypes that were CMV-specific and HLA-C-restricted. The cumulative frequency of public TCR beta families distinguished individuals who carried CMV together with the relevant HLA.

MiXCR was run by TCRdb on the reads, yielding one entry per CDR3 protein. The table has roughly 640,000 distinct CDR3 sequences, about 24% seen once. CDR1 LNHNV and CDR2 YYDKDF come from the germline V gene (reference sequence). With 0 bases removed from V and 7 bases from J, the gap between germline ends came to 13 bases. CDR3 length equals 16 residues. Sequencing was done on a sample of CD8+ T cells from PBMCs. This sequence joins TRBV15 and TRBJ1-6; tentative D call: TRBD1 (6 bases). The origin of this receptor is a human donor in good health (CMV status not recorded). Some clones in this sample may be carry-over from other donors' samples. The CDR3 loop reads CATSRDAAGANSPLHF. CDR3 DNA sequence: TGTGCCACCAGCAGAGATGCGGCAGGGGCGAATTCACCCCTCCACTTT.